This T cell receptor (beta chain) was obtained from a study of T cell repertoires in cytomegalovirus infection. Turning to the study itself: Signatures in public TCR beta sequences pointed to both CMV infection and matching HLA type.

TCRdb reanalysed the reads using MiXCR and keeps one entry per CDR3 protein. The sample lists under 250,000 distinct CDR3 sequences; 6.5% were seen once. V lost 2 bases, J lost 5 bases, and 10 bases lay in between. Germline V CDR1 and CDR2: SGHTA, FQGNSA. The CDR3 extends over 13 amino acids. At least ten counts were recorded for this clonotype. Sample: PBMCs. The V and J genes are TRBV7-2 and TRBJ2-7; D ambiguous. The clonotype originates from a human donor in good health (CMV status not recorded). Some clones in this sample may be carry-over from other donors' samples. The CDR3 region has the DNA TGTGCCAGCAGCTTAAGGCCGACCGACGAGCAGTACTTC. Protein sequence: CASSLRPTDEQYF.